Here is one T cell receptor beta chain with its context. The antigen is undetermined. The sample is drawn from a study of graft-versus-host responses after intestinal transplantation. About the research overall: Recipients obtained multivisceral, liver-intestinal, or isolated intestinal transplants. Study-level findings and limits: GvH clones occurred in recipient marrow; some first appeared in ileum or blood. Graft-versus-host to host-versus-graft clonal ratios in allografts were high in patients with graft-donor T cell macrochimerism.

The data were produced by immunoSEQ multiplex PCR, yet TCRdb's version contains in-frame clones alone and is incomplete. Found here are roughly 70,000 clones, 75% to 90% of them singletons; the top ten hold nearly 0.4%. Germline values: CDR1 MGHDK, CDR2 SYGVNS. The CDR3 is made up of 15 amino acids. The trim removed 7 bases at V and 7 bases at J, leaving 12 bases unmatched. The sequenced sample was unstimulated CD4+ T cells sorted from spleen or lymph node cells, obtained before transplant. The chain recombines TRBV25-1 with TRBJ2-2; TRBD1 matches 7 bases. This receptor was obtained from a human donor who was the organ donor for an intestinal transplant. In nucleotides, the CDR3 is TGTGCCAGCATGAACAGGGGTCATGGGGTCGGGGAGCTGTTTTTT. Translation: CASMNRGHGVGELFF.